A selection of T cell receptor beta chains follows, all from one sample in a study of post-analysis software for immune sequencing data. From the PCR reads, TCRdb called clonotypes with MiXCR, one entry per CDR3 protein. This table holds some 690,000 distinct CDR3 sequences, approximately 30% found once. The sequenced sample was blood. The receptors were gathered from a girl aged 5 to 17 with multiple sclerosis. Each CDR3 is given with its conserved first and last residue. The D gene is left open where the match is weak. Expanded clones are given a class, and other clones once, few, many or no size at all.

J: TRBJ2-7
D: TRBD2
V: TRBV4-3
size: -
DNA: TGCGCCAGCAGCCAGGACCGTCCTCCCGGACTAGTGGCCTACGAGCAGTACTTC
CDR3: CASSQDRPPGLVAYEQYF

J: TRBJ2-3
D: -
V: TRBV9
size: many
DNA: TGTGCCAGCAGCGTAGTGGGGGCGGCAGATACGCAGTATTTT
CDR3: CASSVVGAADTQYF

J: TRBJ2-1
D: -
V: TRBV7-9
size: few
DNA: TGTGCCAGCAGCGAACTTAGGGAAGAGCAGTTCTTC
CDR3: CASSELREEQFF

J: TRBJ2-3
D: -
V: TRBV25-1
size: once
DNA: TGTGCCAGTCTAGCGCGTAGCACAGATACGCAGTATTTT
CDR3: CASLARSTDTQYF

J: TRBJ2-3
D: -
V: TRBV24-1
size: -
DNA: TGTGCCACCAGTGATCGAACAGATACGCAGTATTTT
CDR3: CATSDRTDTQYF

J: TRBJ2-1
D: TRBD1
V: TRBV4-3
size: few
DNA: TGCGCCAGCAGCCTGACAGGGGACTACAATGAGCAGTTCTTC
CDR3: CASSLTGDYNEQFF

J: TRBJ1-6
D: -
V: TRBV28
size: -
DNA: TGTGCCAGCAGTCCGGGACATCATAATTCACCCCTCCACTTT
CDR3: CASSPGHHNSPLHF

J: TRBJ2-5
D: -
V: TRBV29-1
size: many
DNA: TGCAGCGTCCCTACCCCGGGACAAAAAGAGACCCAGTACTTC
CDR3: CSVPTPGQKETQYF

J: TRBJ2-1
D: -
V: TRBV29-1
size: few
DNA: TGCAGCGTTGTCGGAGGGACGGTAAATGAGCAGTTCTTC
CDR3: CSVVGGTVNEQFF

J: TRBJ2-3
D: TRBD1
V: TRBV6-5
size: many
DNA: TGTGCCAGCAGCCTTACTGGACAGGGATTGGATACGCAGTATTTT
CDR3: CASSLTGQGLDTQYF

J: TRBJ2-1
D: TRBD2
V: TRBV10-3
size: few
DNA: TGTGCCATCAGACCCAGCGGGGGGGCTTATGAGCAGTTCTTC
CDR3: CAIRPSGGAYEQFF

J: TRBJ2-3
D: TRBD1
V: TRBV10-1
size: -
DNA: TGCGCCAGCACCCCGGGACAGGGGGTATCCACAGATACGCAGTATTTT
CDR3: CASTPGQGVSTDTQYF

J: TRBJ2-5
D: -
V: TRBV5-1
size: -
DNA: TGCGCCAGCAGCTTCGGGGGGCGCTTGGAGACCCAGTACTTC
CDR3: CASSFGGRLETQYF

J: TRBJ2-5
D: -
V: TRBV28
size: few
DNA: TGTGCCAGCAGTTTATTCAGGGACCAAGAGACCCAGTACTTC
CDR3: CASSLFRDQETQYF

J: TRBJ2-7
D: TRBD2
V: TRBV15
size: few
DNA: TGTGCCACCAGCAGAGTAGGGACTAGCGGGAGCTACGAGCAGTACTTC
CDR3: CATSRVGTSGSYEQYF

J: TRBJ2-5
D: -
V: TRBV20-1
size: many
DNA: TGCAGTGCTAGGGGGCAGCACCAAGAGACCCAGTACTTC
CDR3: CSARGQHQETQYF

J: TRBJ1-5
D: -
V: TRBV5-1
size: many
DNA: TGTGCCAGCTCGTTAGAGGGGGGAGGCAATCAGCCCCAGCATTTT
CDR3: CASSLEGGGNQPQHF

J: TRBJ2-3
D: TRBD2
V: TRBV11-2
size: -
DNA: TGTGCCAGCAGCCCCGCCCTGGCTAGCGGGATTACCACAGATACGCAGTATTTT
CDR3: CASSPALASGITTDTQYF

J: TRBJ2-2
D: -
V: TRBV5-1
size: few
DNA: TGCGCCAGCAGCTTGCTAGGGGACAACACCGGGGAGCTGTTTTTT
CDR3: CASSLLGDNTGELFF

J: TRBJ2-7
D: -
V: TRBV4-3
size: many
DNA: TGCGCCAGCAGCCAATACTCCGGAGCCTACGAGCAGTACTTC
CDR3: CASSQYSGAYEQYF

J: TRBJ2-5
D: -
V: TRBV11-2
size: -
DNA: TGTGCCAGCAGCTTAGGTCTTATGAGGGAGTGGCAAGAGACCCAGTACTTC
CDR3: CASSLGLMREWQETQYF

J: TRBJ2-7
D: -
V: TRBV9
size: -
DNA: TGTGCCAGCAGCGCGACAGTTGACGCCGAGCAGTACTTC
CDR3: CASSATVDAEQYF

J: TRBJ2-5
D: TRBD2
V: TRBV7-6
size: -
DNA: TGTGCCAGCACCCAACTCCCTAATATCAGCGGGGCCACCTACAATGAGCAGTACTTC
CDR3: CASTQLPNISGATYNEQYF

J: TRBJ2-7
D: -
V: TRBV10-3
size: -
DNA: TGTGCCATCAGGGGGTACTCGAGAACCTACGAGCAGTACTTC
CDR3: CAIRGYSRTYEQYF

J: TRBJ2-1
D: TRBD2
V: TRBV24-1
size: few
DNA: TGTGCCACCAGTGTCGGGACTAGCGACTCCTACAATGAGCAGTTCTTC
CDR3: CATSVGTSDSYNEQFF

J: TRBJ2-3
D: -
V: TRBV7-2
size: few
DNA: TGTGCCAGCAGCCCAGTGATTAGCCGGGGAGATACGCAGTATTTT
CDR3: CASSPVISRGDTQYF

J: TRBJ2-7
D: TRBD2
V: TRBV29-1
size: -
DNA: TGCAGCGTTGCCCTACCAGCGGGAGCCCACGAGCAGTACTTC
CDR3: CSVALPAGAHEQYF

J: TRBJ2-7
D: -
V: TRBV20-1
size: few
DNA: TGCAGTGCTAGAGGCGTGGCAGGGGAGTCCTACGAGCAGTACTTC
CDR3: CSARGVAGESYEQYF

J: TRBJ1-2
D: TRBD1
V: TRBV5-1
size: -
DNA: TGCGCCAGCACTCTCGACCAGGGGGCCTATGGCTACACCTTC
CDR3: CASTLDQGAYGYTF

J: TRBJ2-3
D: -
V: TRBV18
size: -
DNA: TGTGCCAGCTCACCACGACAGACGCGCACAGATACGCAGTATTTT
CDR3: CASSPRQTRTDTQYF

J: TRBJ2-7
D: -
V: TRBV6-1
size: -
DNA: TGTGCCAGCAGTGAAGAATACGCAGGTTCCAGCTACGAGCAGTACTTC
CDR3: CASSEEYAGSSYEQYF

J: TRBJ2-1
D: TRBD2
V: TRBV5-1
size: -
DNA: TGCGCCAGCAGCTTGGGAGGTCGGACTAGCTACAATGAGCAGTTCTTC
CDR3: CASSLGGRTSYNEQFF

J: TRBJ1-5
D: -
V: TRBV29-1
size: few
DNA: TGCAGCGTCCGGTTGGGGAAGCCCCAGCATTTT
CDR3: CSVRLGKPQHF

J: TRBJ2-4
D: TRBD1
V: TRBV6-1
size: -
DNA: TGTGCCAGCAGCGAGGGACAGGTTAAAGACATTCAGTACTTC
CDR3: CASSEGQVKDIQYF

J: TRBJ2-1
D: -
V: TRBV7-9
size: once
DNA: TGTGCCAGCAGCTTTAGGGGGTATGAGCAGTTCTTC
CDR3: CASSFRGYEQFF

J: TRBJ2-1
D: -
V: TRBV5-1
size: -
DNA: TGCGCCAGCAGCTTGCTACAGTTACTCAATGAGCAGTTCTTC
CDR3: CASSLLQLLNEQFF

J: TRBJ1-1
D: -
V: TRBV6-5
size: -
DNA: TGTGCCAGCAGTTACGGCGGGGGGCAGGCTTTCTTT
CDR3: CASSYGGGQAFF

J: TRBJ2-7
D: -
V: TRBV27
size: many
DNA: TGTGCCAGCAGTTTATTCGGAGGTCAGGGAGGCGAGCAGTACTTC
CDR3: CASSLFGGQGGEQYF

J: TRBJ1-2
D: -
V: TRBV12-3/TRBV12-4
size: -
DNA: TGTGCCAGCAGCCAGGACACTTACTCTGGCGGCTACACCTTC
CDR3: CASSQDTYSGGYTF

J: TRBJ1-4
D: -
V: TRBV4-1
size: -
DNA: TGCGCCAGCAGCCGACTAGCATCAGATCAGGGGGAAAAACTGTTTTTT
CDR3: CASSRLASDQGEKLFF

J: TRBJ2-7
D: TRBD2
V: TRBV12-3/TRBV12-4
size: -
DNA: TGTGCCAGCACCCTCCGGGGTGGACTAGCGACGGAGCAGTACTTC
CDR3: CASTLRGGLATEQYF

J: TRBJ2-5
D: TRBD1
V: TRBV7-9
size: -
DNA: TGTGCCAGCAGCCTCGGGACAGGGGGCTTGTTCAAGCAGTACTTC
CDR3: CASSLGTGGLFKQYF

J: TRBJ2-7
D: TRBD2
V: TRBV6-2/TRBV6-3
size: -
DNA: TGTGCCAGCAGCCTAGCGGGAGGGCCGCCCTACGAGCAGTACTTC
CDR3: CASSLAGGPPYEQYF

J: TRBJ2-1
D: -
V: TRBV7-3
size: few
DNA: TGTGCCAGCAGCTCATTAGGAGGGGTAAATGAGCAGTTCTTC
CDR3: CASSSLGGVNEQFF

J: TRBJ1-5
D: -
V: TRBV10-3
size: -
DNA: TGTGCCATCAGTGAGTCGAGAGGGGATCAGCCCCAGCATTTT
CDR3: CAISESRGDQPQHF

J: TRBJ1-4
D: -
V: TRBV6-6
size: few
DNA: TGTGCCAGCACTTTTTTGGACAAAAATGAAAAACTGTTTTTT
CDR3: CASTFLDKNEKLFF

J: TRBJ2-1
D: -
V: TRBV4-1
size: few
DNA: TGCGCCAGCAGCCAAGTCTTTAGCGGTGAGCAGTTCTTC
CDR3: CASSQVFSGEQFF

J: TRBJ1-2
D: -
V: TRBV5-1
size: -
DNA: TGCGCCAGCAGCTTCCTCTCAGACTATGGCTACACCTTC
CDR3: CASSFLSDYGYTF

J: TRBJ2-7
D: -
V: TRBV7-9
size: -
DNA: TGTGCCAGCAGCTGGGACGGGAGAATCTACGAGCAGTACTTC
CDR3: CASSWDGRIYEQYF

J: TRBJ2-7
D: -
V: TRBV13
size: -
DNA: TGTGCCAGCAGCATAACCGGGAACTACGAGCAGTACTTC
CDR3: CASSITGNYEQYF

J: TRBJ2-3
D: TRBD1
V: TRBV10-3
size: -
DNA: TGTGCCATCAGACGGACAGGGGGCGAAGGTTGGGATACGCAGTATTTT
CDR3: CAIRRTGGEGWDTQYF

J: TRBJ1-2
D: TRBD1
V: TRBV10-3
size: few
DNA: TGTGCCATCAGTGAGTCGGTATCTCGGACAGGAGGTCACTATGGCTACACCTTC
CDR3: CAISESVSRTGGHYGYTF

J: TRBJ2-1
D: -
V: TRBV20-1
size: -
DNA: TGCAGTGCTAGAGATTTCGGGGACCCCTACAATGAGCAGTTCTTC
CDR3: CSARDFGDPYNEQFF

J: TRBJ1-2
D: -
V: TRBV10-3
size: -
DNA: TGTGCCATCAGTGAATCTCCGGGACGGAAACCTTATGGCTACACCTTC
CDR3: CAISESPGRKPYGYTF

J: TRBJ1-3
D: -
V: TRBV10-3
size: -
DNA: TGTGCCAACGGGAGGGAAGCTACTGGAAACACCATATATTTT
CDR3: CANGREATGNTIYF

J: TRBJ2-1
D: TRBD1
V: TRBV5-6
size: -
DNA: TGTGCCAGCAACCCGGTGGGGACAGGGGGTTACAATGAGCAGTTCTTC
CDR3: CASNPVGTGGYNEQFF

J: TRBJ2-7
D: -
V: TRBV28
size: -
DNA: TGTGCCAGCAGTGGATTTCCGGGACTTCTTTCCCCCGAGCAGTACTTC
CDR3: CASSGFPGLLSPEQYF

J: TRBJ1-6
D: TRBD1
V: TRBV3-1
size: -
DNA: TGTGCCAGCAGCCTAGACAGGGGGCATAATTCACCCCTCCACTTT
CDR3: CASSLDRGHNSPLHF

J: TRBJ1-5
D: -
V: TRBV20-1
size: -
DNA: TGCAGTGCTAGAATTTCGGGCCCAGAGCCCCAGCATTTT
CDR3: CSARISGPEPQHF

J: TRBJ2-3
D: TRBD1
V: TRBV7-7
size: -
DNA: TGTGCTAGCAGCTGGCGACAGGGGTACACAGATACGCAGTATTTT
CDR3: CASSWRQGYTDTQYF